The 19 T cell receptor beta chains below all came from one sample that was sequenced in a study of T-cell reconstitution after alpha-beta-depleted transplantation in children. The library targeted TCRbeta and was prepared with unique molecular identifiers. In TCRdb, the PCR reads were re-called with MiXCR into one record per CDR3 protein. This sample has under 450,000 distinct CDR3 sequences, with around 15% found just once. The sequenced sample was PBMCs, mostly from graft donor cells, obtained 360 days after TCRalphabeta/CD19-depleted stem cell transplant. Every receptor here comes from a boy in the first two years of life who had a stem cell transplant for Wiskott-Aldrich syndrome, so the T cells may come from the graft donor.

The chain employs TRBV12-3 or TRBV12-4 and TRBJ2-1, with a weak D call TRBD2 (7 bases). With 3 bases removed from V and 4 bases from J, the gap between germline ends came to 16 bases. The length of the CDR3 is 16 residues. The CDR3 here is CASSFSFRGGYNEQFF. DNA for the CDR3: TGTGCCAGCAGTTTCTCTTTTAGGGGGGGGTACAATGAGCAGTTCTTC.

CDR3 amino acids: CAIRGGSTGELFF. In nucleotides, the CDR3 is TGTGCCATCAGGGGGGGCTCCACCGGGGAGCTGTTTTTT. This chain joins TRBV10-3 and TRBJ2-2, with D tentatively TRBD1 or TRBD2 (6 bases each). Trimming left V 6 bases short and J 4 bases short, with 9 bases between. Germline V gene data show CDR1 as ENHRY and CDR2 as SYGVKD. The CDR3 runs 13 residues.

This rearrangement joins TRBV3-1 to TRBJ2-1, with 14 positions matching TRBD2. The J segment lost 5 bases and the V segment lost 4 bases, leaving 7 bases of the junction unmatched. Germline V gene lookup returns CDR1 LGHDT and CDR2 YNNKEL (reference sequence). The CDR3 totals 17 residues. CDR3 amino acids: CASSPRLAGGRDNEQFF. The DNA of the CDR3 is TGTGCCAGCAGCCCAAGACTAGCGGGGGGGAGAGACAATGAGCAGTTCTTC.

This clonotype has just a few counts. The chain couples TRBV29-1 to TRBJ2-7; unclear D gene. V dropped 7 bases and J dropped 4 bases, with 17 bases sitting between them. CDR3 length: 13 amino acids. Germline CDR1 reads SQVTM; CDR2 reads ANQGSEA. CDR3 protein: CSAGGLSWYEQYF. In nucleotides, the CDR3 is TGCAGCGCCGGTGGATTGAGCTGGTACGAGCAGTACTTC.

The chain combines TRBV7-9 with TRBJ2-7; D unresolved. CDR3 length: 13 residues. Germline assignment: CDR1 SEHNR and CDR2 FQNEAQ (reference sequence). Trimming stripped 5 bases from V and 3 bases from J, with 11 bases between. CDR3 sequence: CASSKGFGYEQYF. The CDR3 DNA is TGTGCCAGCAGCAAAGGGTTCGGCTACGAGCAGTACTTC. The full variable domain, rest sourced from reference TRBV7-9 and TRBJ2-7, is DTGVSQNPRHKITKRGQNVTFRCDPISEHNRLYWYRQTLGQGPEFLTYFQNEAQLEKSRLLSDRFSAERPKGSFSTLEIQRTEQGDSAMYLCASSKGFGYEQYFGPGTRLTVT.

The chain couples TRBV20-1 to TRBJ2-5, with D perhaps being TRBD1 or TRBD2 (7 bases each). This CDR3 is built from 15 residues. The V gene's germline CDR1 is DFQATT and CDR2 SNEGSKA (reference sequence). V lost 6 bases and J lost 5, with 22 bases in between. CDR3 region: CSANRGLTQRETQYF. The CDR3 nucleotides are TGCAGTGCCAACAGGGGACTAACCCAGAGGGAGACCCAGTACTTC.

The chain combines TRBV7-9 with TRBJ2-7; D perhaps matches TRBD1 (5 bases). Deletions cut 1 base from V and 5 bases from J, with 15 bases between. The CDR3 length is 15 residues. From germline, CDR1 is SEHNR and CDR2 FQNEAQ (reference sequence). CDR3 residues: CASSLVRQGTHEQYF. The CDR3 DNA reads TGTGCCAGCAGCTTAGTTCGCCAGGGAACCCACGAGCAGTACTTC.

This clonotype has more than one count but fewer than ten. The V gene is TRBV7-2, the J gene TRBJ2-7; 8 bases are a match to TRBD2. With V trimmed by 2 bases and J by 2 bases, 17 bases remained unmatched. CDR1 SGHTA and CDR2 FQGNSA come from the germline V gene. This CDR3 spans 19 amino acids. The CDR3 coding sequence is TGTGCCAGCAGCTTATTCGCTAGCGGGTCGCCCGGGCCCCCCTACGAGCAGTACTTC. Its translation is CASSLFASGSPGPPYEQYF.

This clonotype was seen a few times. This rearrangement joins TRBV6-2 or TRBV6-3 to TRBJ2-1; TRBD2 aligns across 9 bases. V was pared by 2 bases and J by 9 bases, with 8 bases of the junction left unmatched. The CDR3 is made up of 15 amino acids. Germline CDR1 reads MNHEY; CDR2 reads SVGEGT. CDR3 sequence reads: CASSYSLAGIGEQFF. The CDR3 DNA follows: TGTGCCAGCAGTTACAGTCTAGCGGGAATAGGTGAGCAGTTCTTC.

The CDR3 nucleotides read TGTGCCAGCAGCCAGGGACTAGCGGGGAACACAGATACGCAGTATTTT. Translation gives CASSQGLAGNTDTQYF. This chain uses TRBV4-2 with TRBJ2-3; 13 bases map to TRBD2. This CDR3 spans 16 amino acids. The trim removed 3 bases at V and 2 bases at J, leaving 2 bases unmatched. Germline CDR1 reads LGHNA; CDR2 reads YNFKEQ.

The chain links TRBV10-3 to TRBJ2-3; possible D gene TRBD2, 6 bases. CDR1 ENHRY and CDR2 SYGVKD come from the germline V gene. CDR3 length equals 15 residues. Trimming pared 0 bases from V and 0 bases from J, leaving 7 bases between. CDR3: CAISESTSSTDTQYF. The CDR3 DNA follows: TGTGCCATCAGTGAGTCGACTAGTAGCACAGATACGCAGTATTTT.

This clonotype has only a few counts. This chain uses TRBV6-1 with TRBJ2-1, with 9 bases matching TRBD2. V lost 6 bases, J lost 0 bases, and 6 bases stayed unmatched. Looked up from germline, CDR1 is MNHNS and CDR2 is SASEGT. CDR3 length: 16 amino acids. CDR3 in DNA: TGTGCCAGCAGACCGAGCGGGGGGTCCTCCTACAATGAGCAGTTCTTC. Encoded protein: CASRPSGGSSYNEQFF.

This chain uses TRBV20-1 with TRBJ2-2, with TRBD2 matching 8 bases. Germline V gives CDR1 DFQATT, CDR2 SNEGSKA (reference sequence). V lost 6 bases, J lost 0 bases, and 6 bases stayed unmatched. The CDR3 is 15 amino acids. CDR3 sequence: CSAGKAGANTGELFF. CDR3 bases: TGCAGTGCGGGCAAAGCGGGAGCGAACACCGGGGAGCTGTTTTTT.

V and J are TRBV12-3 or TRBV12-4 and TRBJ2-3, with D uncertain. The CDR3 loop spans 11 amino acids. V gave up 5 bases and J gave up 5 bases, with 5 bases separating them. The CDR3 region has the DNA TGTGCCAGCAGTACGAGAGATACGCAGTATTTT. Protein product: CASSTRDTQYF.

The rearrangement uses TRBV7-9 and TRBJ2-5; D uncertain. The V end lost 5 bases, the J end lost 2 bases, and 18 bases lay between the germline ends. The CDR3 length is 16 residues. Germline V lookup: CDR1 SEHNR, CDR2 FQNEAQ (reference sequence). CDR3 sequence: CASSGTAPTHQETQYF. The DNA of the CDR3 is TGTGCCAGCAGCGGTACAGCCCCGACACATCAAGAGACCCAGTACTTC.

The table lists this clonotype with a few counts. V usage is TRBV10-3 and J usage is TRBJ1-5; a weak D match, TRBD1 (5 bases). CDR3 length equals 14 residues. CDR1 is ENHRY, CDR2 SYGVKD, per germline. Trimming cost V 7 bases and J 3 bases, with 13 bases left between them. The CDR3 loop is CAIINDSLNQPQHF. The CDR3 region has the DNA TGTGCCATCATCAACGACAGTCTCAATCAGCCCCAGCATTTT.

CDR3 in amino acids: CSARDRKTGEFTFYNEQFF. CDR3 coding DNA: TGCAGTGCTAGAGATCGTAAAACAGGAGAATTCACCTTCTACAATGAGCAGTTCTTC. The chain uses TRBV20-1 and TRBJ2-1, with D tentatively TRBD1 (5 bases). This CDR3 contains 19 residues. Per the germline V gene, CDR1 is DFQATT and CDR2 is SNEGSKA (reference sequence). V lost 0 bases and J 3 bases, leaving 24 bases between the germline ends.

This chain uses TRBV7-8 with TRBJ2-3; perhaps TRBD2 as D (6 bases). V shed 1 base and J shed 7 bases, with 21 bases lying between them. Germline CDR1 is SGHVS and CDR2 is FQNEAQ. The CDR3 is 17 amino acids. CDR3 amino acids: CASSLEGRGSPPNTQYF. The CDR3 DNA reads TGTGCCAGCAGCTTAGAGGGGCGGGGCTCGCCTCCTAATACGCAGTATTTT.

The rearrangement joins TRBV24-1 to TRBJ1-5; the D is unclear. V was clipped by 0 bases and J by 9 bases, with 5 bases between them. The CDR3 is 12 residues long. CDR1 and CDR2 from the germline V gene are KGHDR and SFDVKD. The CDR3 spells CATSDLGRPQHF. The CDR3 bases are TGTGCCACCAGTGATTTGGGAAGGCCCCAGCATTTT.